A selection of T cell receptor beta chains follows, all from one sample in a study of blood T cells in healthy people across ages. MiXCR, applied by TCRdb to the 5' RACE reads, yields one record per CDR3 protein. Of 750,000 to 850,000 distinct CDR3 sequences listed, approximately 25% were seen once; the top ten hold more than 3%. This sample was shared with a second study, whose subject was T cells of mothers and their children.

Specimen: blood. These TCRs come from a boy aged 5-17 years in good health. Both conserved end residues are part of each CDR3. A D gene is named only where the DNA matches it firmly. Clone size, where shown, is once, few, many, or a class for clones that have expanded.

NA NA TRBJ2-1 TRBV11-2 CASTINGLYNEQFF TGTGCCAGCACCATCAATGGGCTTTACAATGAGCAGTTCTTC
NA NA TRBJ2-5 TRBV9 CASNDGFQETQYF TGTGCCAGCAACGACGGGTTCCAAGAGACCCAGTACTTC
NA NA TRBJ1-1 TRBV12-5 CASGSLGNTEAFF TGTGCTAGTGGTTCGCTGGGTAACACTGAAGCTTTCTTT
NA NA TRBJ1-2 TRBV5-1 CASSYEGMGYTF TGCGCCAGCAGCTACGAGGGGATGGGCTACACCTTC
NA TRBD2 TRBJ2-5 TRBV4-3 CASSQVLAGVPETQYF TGCGCCAGCAGCCAGGTTTTAGCGGGGGTCCCCGAGACCCAGTACTTC
NA NA TRBJ2-5 TRBV29-1 CSVEVRDNQETQYF TGCAGCGTTGAAGTCAGGGACAACCAAGAGACCCAGTACTTC
few NA TRBJ2-7 TRBV6-6 CASTLNQGSNEQYF TGTGCCAGCACCCTAAATCAGGGGTCCAACGAGCAGTACTTC
NA TRBD2 TRBJ2-1 TRBV4-3 CASSQVAGGYNAQFF TGCGCCAGCAGCCAAGTAGCGGGAGGCTACAATGCGCAGTTCTTC
many NA TRBJ1-2 TRBV7-9 CASSFREGYGYTF TGTGCCAGCAGCTTCAGAGAGGGATATGGCTACACCTTC
NA NA TRBJ2-3 TRBV6-6 CASSQDLFKPTDTQYF TGTGCCAGCAGTCAGGACCTATTCAAACCCACAGATACGCAGTATTTT
NA NA TRBJ2-1 TRBV11-3 CASSLGSRLLNEQFF TGTGCCAGCAGCTTAGGGTCGAGACTTCTCAATGAGCAGTTCTTC
NA NA TRBJ1-1 TRBV2 CASSEQGSDTEAFF TGTGCCAGCAGTGAACAGGGCTCGGACACTGAAGCTTTCTTT
many TRBD1 TRBJ1-4 TRBV4-3 CASSQFTTGTTNEKLFF TGCGCCAGCAGCCAATTTACGACAGGGACAACTAATGAAAAACTGTTTTTT
few NA TRBJ1-6 TRBV12-3/TRBV12-4 CASSLWRESPLHF TGCGCCAGCAGTTTATGGCGGGAATCACCCCTCCACTTT